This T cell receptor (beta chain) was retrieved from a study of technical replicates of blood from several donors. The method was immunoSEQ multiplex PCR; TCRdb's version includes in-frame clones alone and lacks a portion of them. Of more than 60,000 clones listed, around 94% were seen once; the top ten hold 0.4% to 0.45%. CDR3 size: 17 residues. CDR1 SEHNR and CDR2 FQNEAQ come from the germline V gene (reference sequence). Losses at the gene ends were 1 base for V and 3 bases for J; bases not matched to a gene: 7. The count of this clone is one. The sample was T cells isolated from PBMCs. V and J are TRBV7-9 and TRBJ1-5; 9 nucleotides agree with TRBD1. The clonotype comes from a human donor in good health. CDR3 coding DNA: TGTGCCAGCAGCTTAGGGACAGGGGCAGGGGTCAATCAGCCCCAGCATTTT. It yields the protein CASSLGTGAGVNQPQHF.